A selection of T cell receptor beta chains follows, all from one sample in a study of T cell responses to AZD1222 COVID-19 vaccine. Assay used: immunoSEQ multiplex PCR; TCRdb lists only in-frame clones, some missing. Among roughly 130,000 clones listed, about 91% were seen once. The sequences come from peripheral blood, collected on day 0 of AZD1222 vaccination. Receptor source: an adult in good health. The CDR3 runs from the conserved cysteine through the conserved F or W. Fields, in order: D gene, J gene, V gene, clone size, CDR3 protein, CDR3 DNA. D genes are given only for firm matches. Only some rows state a clone size, as once, few, many or a class for expanded clones.

>TRBD1|TRBJ2-7|TRBV15|NA
CATSKSGGGYEQYF
TGTGCCACCAGCAAGTCAGGGGGCGGTTACGAGCAGTACTTC
>NA|TRBJ1-5|TRBV10-1|NA
CASSPDTNQPQHF
TGCGCCAGCAGCCCCGACACCAATCAGCCCCAGCATTTT
>TRBD1|TRBJ2-2|TRBV18|NA
CASSSDRVNTGELFF
TGTGCCAGCTCATCCGACAGGGTGAACACCGGGGAGCTGTTTTTT
>TRBD1|TRBJ1-2|TRBV5-6|NA
CASSSVTGGPYGYTF
TGTGCCAGCAGCTCGGTGACAGGGGGCCCCTATGGCTACACCTTC
>NA|TRBJ2-1|TRBV27|NA
CASSSIATSYNEQFF
TGTGCCAGCAGCTCCATAGCGACTTCCTACAATGAGCAGTTCTTC
>NA|TRBJ2-7|TRBV18|NA
CASSPQGTGVLFEQYF
TGTGCCAGCTCACCCCAAGGGACGGGAGTCCTTTTCGAGCAGTACTTC
>TRBD1|TRBJ2-7|TRBV30|NA
CAWSVGTVPRHEQYF
TGTGCCTGGAGTGTTGGGACAGTCCCACGCCACGAGCAGTACTTC
>NA|TRBJ2-7|TRBV10-3|NA
CAISDQQGAYEQYF
TGTGCCATCAGTGACCAACAGGGCGCTTACGAGCAGTACTTC
>NA|TRBJ2-7|TRBV6-5|NA
CASSGTFSSYEQYF
TGTGCCAGCAGCGGGACATTTAGCTCCTACGAGCAGTACTTC
>NA|TRBJ1-4|TRBV6-5|NA
CASGRDATNEKLFF
TGTGCCAGCGGACGGGATGCAACTAATGAAAAACTGTTTTTT
>TRBD1|TRBJ2-7|TRBV29-1|NA
CSAGQGENEQYF
TGCAGCGCAGGACAGGGGGAAAACGAGCAGTACTTC
>TRBD2|TRBJ2-1|TRBV5-8|NA
CASSIRGGTYNEQFF
TGTGCCAGCAGTATCCGCGGGGGGACCTACAATGAGCAGTTCTTC
>TRBD1|TRBJ2-7|TRBV12-3/TRBV12-4|NA
CASSRDSFYEQYF
TGTGCCAGCAGCCGGGACAGTTTTTACGAGCAGTACTTC
>TRBD2|TRBJ2-1|TRBV9|once
CASSFSGIEQFF
TGTGCCAGCAGCTTTAGCGGGATTGAGCAGTTCTTC
>NA|TRBJ1-1|TRBV7-2|NA
CASGIERDSEAFF
TGTGCCAGCGGTATAGAGCGTGATTCCGAAGCTTTCTTT
>NA|TRBJ2-4|TRBV4-2|NA
CASSQVPGGTPPYF
TGTGCCAGCAGCCAAGTCCCCGGGGGGACACCCCCATACTTC
>TRBD1|TRBJ1-2|TRBV6-5|NA
CASGQGAYGYTF
TGTGCCAGCGGACAGGGAGCCTATGGCTACACCTTC
>TRBD1|TRBJ2-5|TRBV7-2|NA
CASSYGTGAETQYF
TGTGCCAGCAGCTACGGGACAGGGGCGGAGACCCAGTACTTC
>NA|TRBJ1-6|TRBV3-1/TRBV3-2|NA
CASSHPVGPRHNSPLHF
TGTGCCAGCAGCCACCCGGTGGGGCCACGGCATAATTCACCCCTCCACTTT
>NA|TRBJ2-7|TRBV7-9|NA
CASSLQPAAEQYF
TGTGCCAGCAGCTTACAACCGGCAGCCGAGCAGTACTTC
>NA|TRBJ2-7|TRBV3-1/TRBV3-2|NA
CASSQGSGFPYEQYF
TGTGCCAGCAGCCAGGGATCAGGCTTTCCCTACGAGCAGTACTTC
>TRBD1|TRBJ2-2|TRBV5-4|NA
CASSPRQGKNTGELFF
TGTGCCAGCAGCCCCCGACAGGGAAAGAACACCGGGGAGCTGTTTTTT
>NA|TRBJ2-5|TRBV5-8|NA
CASSLQWGQETQYF
TGTGCCAGCAGCTTGCAATGGGGGCAAGAGACCCAGTACTTC
>NA|TRBJ2-2|TRBV7-9|NA
CASSLEDTGELFF
TGTGCCAGCAGCCTCGAGGACACCGGGGAGCTGTTTTTT
>TRBD2|TRBJ2-7|TRBV18|once
CASSPPGGLAGSYEQYF
TGTGCCAGCTCACCACCGGGGGGACTAGCGGGCTCCTACGAGCAGTACTTC
>NA|TRBJ2-2|TRBV15|NA
CATSDQHTGELFF
TGTGCCACCAGCGACCAGCACACCGGGGAGCTGTTTTTT
>TRBD1|TRBJ1-1|TRBV2|NA
CASSGDRLNTEAFF
TGTGCCAGCAGTGGGGACAGGTTGAACACTGAAGCTTTCTTT
>NA|TRBJ1-4|TRBV5-5|NA
CASSPSAAPRGEKLFF
TGTGCCAGCAGCCCCTCGGCGGCTCCTCGAGGGGAAAAACTGTTTTTT
>NA|TRBJ2-3|TRBV7-3|NA
CASSSYAGSGTQYF
TGTGCCAGCAGCTCTTATGCCGGGAGCGGTACGCAGTATTTT
>TRBD1|TRBJ2-2|TRBV7-9|once
CASSLGQPNTGELFF
TGTGCCAGCAGCTTGGGACAGCCTAACACCGGGGAGCTGTTTTTT
>TRBD2|TRBJ2-3|TRBV2|NA
CASSGTSFDTQYF
TGTGCCAGCAGCGGGACTAGCTTTGATACGCAGTATTTT